What follows are 9 T cell receptor beta chains derived from one specimen sequenced in a study of control samples from healthy donors and cancer patients (dated by TCRdb to between 2020 and 2021). Library preparation was by the immunoSEQ multiplex PCR assay. TCRdb carries this immuneACCESS record with in-frame sequences only. Its versions omit some clonotypes, under half of them owing to an unresolved V gene in the studies checked, with the rest unexplained. The sample data list about 140,000 clones, and approximately 94% of these were observed just once. Under 15% of the sample is held by the ten biggest clonotypes. The sample consisted of blood. These TCRs come from a man aged 40-49 years in good health.

With respect to this clone: Other DNA sequences from this sample encode an identical CDR3 as well. The rearrangement joins TRBV5-1 to TRBJ2-7; 10 nucleotides align to TRBD1. Trimming removed 4 bases from V and 6 bases from J; junction bases left unmatched: 7. Germline CDR1 reads SGHRS; CDR2 reads YFSETQ. This CDR3 is built from 14 residues. CDR3 sequence reads: CASSGTGTGAEQYF. DNA for the CDR3: TGCGCCAGCAGCGGAACCGGGACAGGGGCCGAGCAGTACTTC.

The V call is TRBV18, the J call TRBJ1-2; no firm D call. Between the trimmed V and J ends, which lost 2 bases and 2 bases, there was a span of 6 bases. Germline V gives CDR1 KGHSH, CDR2 LQKENI. The CDR3 is made up of 13 amino acids. CDR3 in amino acids: CASSPEENYGYTF. The CDR3, as DNA: TGTGCCAGCTCACCAGAGGAGAACTATGGCTACACCTTC.

This chain uses TRBV5-6 with TRBJ2-5; maybe TRBD1 (6 bases). Trimming removed 4 bases from V and 4 bases from J, with 11 bases in between. The germline V gene has CDR1 SGHDT and CDR2 YYEEEE. This CDR3 region has 13 residues. CDR3 nucleotides: TGTGCCAGCAGCATAACAGGGCTAGAGACCCAGTACTTC. This encodes CASSITGLETQYF.

This clone was seen only once. This chain links TRBV18 with TRBJ2-1; 15 bases align to TRBD2. After removal of 5 bases from V and 3 bases from J, the junction contained 5 bases not matched to a gene. Germline loops: CDR1 KGHSH, CDR2 LQKENI. There are 17 residues in the CDR3. CDR3 amino acids: CASSAGTSGRFYNEQFF. The CDR3 region has the DNA TGTGCCAGCTCAGCCGGGACTAGCGGGAGGTTCTACAATGAGCAGTTCTTC.

The gene calls are TRBV27 and TRBJ1-2; TRBD1 matches 9 bases. J gave up 10 bases and V 4 bases, and 7 bases lay outside the gene matches. This CDR3 region has 13 residues. CDR1 MNHEY and CDR2 SMNVEV come from the germline V gene (reference sequence). In DNA form, the CDR3 reads TGTGCCAGCAGTTCCTGGACAGGGGAATTCTACACCTTC. This encodes CASSSWTGEFYTF.

The CDR3 region is CATERAAGGPGNEQFF. CDR3 bases: TGTGCCACGGAGAGGGCTGCGGGGGGGCCCGGCAATGAGCAGTTCTTC. The V gene is TRBV24-1, the J gene TRBJ2-1; TRBD2 matches at 9 bases. Germline V gene data show CDR1 as KGHDR and CDR2 as SFDVKD. The CDR3 is 16 residues long. V dropped 10 bases and J dropped 6; count of bases not matched to a gene: 15.

The chain carries TRBV6-1 and TRBJ1-1, with 9 bases matching TRBD1. Germline CDR1 and CDR2: MNHNS and SASEGT. The CDR3 runs 16 residues. Unmatched junction bases numbered 11, after V lost 4 bases and J lost 5 bases. The CDR3 protein is CASSATGGALGTEAFF. CDR3 in DNA: TGTGCCAGCAGTGCAACAGGGGGCGCTTTGGGAACTGAAGCTTTCTTT.

The chain links TRBV24-1 to TRBJ1-1, with 11 positions matching TRBD1. The CDR3 length is 14 residues. Germline loops: CDR1 KGHDR, CDR2 SFDVKD. With V trimmed by 9 bases and J by 4 bases, 6 bases remained unmatched. DNA of the CDR3: TGTGCCACCTCAACCGGGACAGGGGGCACTGAAGCTTTCTTT. It codes for CATSTGTGGTEAFF.

The rearrangement uses TRBV6-5 and TRBJ2-7, with a weak D call TRBD1 (5 bases). The germline V gene has CDR1 MNHEY and CDR2 SVGAGI. V gave up 2 bases and J gave up 3 bases, with 17 bases separating them. The CDR3 extends over 16 amino acids. The CDR3 here is CASSYGKGARIYEQYF. DNA of the CDR3: TGTGCCAGCAGTTACGGGAAAGGGGCGCGAATCTACGAGCAGTACTTC.